The present entry profiles one T cell receptor beta chain with its context. The data were obtained in a study of shared clonotypes between healthy human individuals. TCRdb's table, derived via immunoSEQ multiplex PCR, lists solely in-frame clones and lacks some. The data hold about 2,500,000 clones, with 90% to 95% observed a single time. V was cut by 7 bases and J by 3 bases, with 13 bases left in between. The germline V gene has CDR1 MNHNY and CDR2 SVGAGI (reference sequence). The CDR3 spans 15 residues. The rearrangement links TRBV6-6 to TRBJ1-6; D not certain. The sequencing sample was made of naive CD4+ T cells sorted from blood. The subset was: CD45RA+ positively selected. The sequence was obtained from a man between 18 and 35 years old in good health. The CDR3 sequence is CASTPGGIYNSPLHF. The CDR3 DNA sequence: TGTGCCAGCACCCCCGGAGGGATCTATAATTCACCCCTCCACTTT.